This TCR beta chain comes out of a study of vaccination and CD4 T cells after COVID-19. The overall study: Each participant was administered two doses of a vaccine, which was either BNT162b2 or mRNA-1273.

The Oncomine TCR Beta short-read assay sequenced DNA from cultured CD4+ T cells. Genomic DNA from cultured CD4+ T cells was extracted. TCRdb itself ran the PCR reads through MiXCR, one entry per CDR3 protein. The sample shows 10,000 or so distinct CDR3 sequences, more than 30% of them seen only once. Sample treatment: roughly 11-day PBMC culture with coronavirus spike peptide pools or control peptides (ViraFEST assay). The unexposed donor provided CD4+ T cells, which were taken before the COVID-19 pandemic (2011-2018). The culture of roughly 2 million PBMCs per well included 9.5 to 10 IU/ml IL-2 and roughly 10 ug/ml peptide pools. When enough cells were available, unexposed-donor CD4+ T cells were probed with SARS-CoV-2 S/N and four cold-coronavirus spikes. This clonotype was picked up a small number of times. The antigen is undetermined. The CDR3 is 14 residues long. Germline loops: CDR1 SGHVS, CDR2 FNYEAQ. Trimming cost V 1 base and J 10 bases, with 14 bases left between them.

The TCR was taken from a human donor in good health. The rearrangement links TRBV7-6 to TRBJ2-1, with D perhaps being TRBD1 or TRBD2 (5 bases each). Sequencing input: CD4+ T cells from blood, cultured in vitro. The CDR3 sequence is CASSLGGSSGEQFF. The CDR3 nucleotides are TGTGCCAGCAGCTTAGGGGGGTCTTCTGGGGAGCAGTTCTTC.